Below, 18 T cell receptor beta chains from the same sample are listed, as sequenced in a study of blood T cell repertoires in COVID-19. Assay used: immunoSEQ multiplex PCR; TCRdb lists only in-frame clones, some missing. The sample records roughly 140,000 clones, 80% being singletons. The sequenced sample consisted of peripheral blood. The receptors were sampled from a man in his sixties with acute or convalescent COVID-19.

V gene TRBV29-1 combines with J gene TRBJ1-1; 7 nucleotides match TRBD1. CDR1 and CDR2 from the germline V gene are SQVTM and ANQGSEA. Unmatched junction bases numbered 11, after V lost 4 bases and J lost 3 bases. This CDR3 spans 15 amino acids. The CDR3 is CSVAFLRGRDTEAFF. DNA for the CDR3: TGCAGCGTTGCTTTTTTGAGGGGGCGCGACACTGAAGCTTTCTTT.

V usage is TRBV30 and J usage is TRBJ2-6, with D unclear. CDR3 length: 15 amino acids. Germline assignment: CDR1 GTSNPN and CDR2 SVGIG (reference sequence). The DNA of the CDR3 is TGTGCTGCCCGGGTCATCGTCTCTGGGGCCAACGTCCTGACTTTC. As protein: CAARVIVSGANVLTF.

The chain carries TRBV5-1 and TRBJ2-7; TRBD1 matches at 8 bases. Germline V gene lookup returns CDR1 SGHRS and CDR2 YFSETQ. J was trimmed by 0 bases and V by 4 bases; bases with no gene match: 18. The CDR3 loop spans 19 amino acids. The CDR3 here is CASSRPQDRVPWGSYEQYF. CDR3 DNA sequence: TGCGCCAGCAGCCGCCCCCAGGACAGGGTCCCCTGGGGCTCCTACGAGCAGTACTTC.

This clone was counted only a few times. The rearrangement links TRBV5-6 to TRBJ2-7; 11 bases match TRBD1. The CDR3 contains 15 residues. Per the germline V gene, CDR1 is SGHDT and CDR2 is YYEEEE. V was pared by 6 bases and J by 3 bases, with 8 bases of the junction left unmatched. The CDR3 nucleotides are TGTGCCAGCACTTTTACCGGGACAGGGGGCTACGAGCAGTACTTC. It is translated as CASTFTGTGGYEQYF.

This clone showed up just a few times. This rearrangement joins TRBV5-5 to TRBJ1-4; D not resolved. The V gene's germline CDR1 is SGHKS and CDR2 YYEKEE (reference sequence). V was trimmed by 1 base and J by 4 bases, leaving 8 bases between them. CDR3 length: 14 amino acids. This chain's CDR3 is CASSLKASNEKLFF. CDR3 in DNA: TGTGCCAGCAGCTTGAAGGCTAGTAATGAAAAACTGTTTTTT.

The chain recombines TRBV10-3 with TRBJ2-1; 9 nucleotides agree with TRBD2. This CDR3 is built from 15 residues. CDR1 is ENHRY, CDR2 SYGVKD, per germline. The V and J ends lost 3 bases and 6 bases, in that order; junction bases with no gene match: 6. The DNA for the CDR3 is TGTGCCATCAGTGATTCTGCGGGGGGGTCCAATGAGCAGTTCTTC. Amino acid sequence: CAISDSAGGSNEQFF.

The chain has TRBV7-9 and TRBJ2-5; D possibly corresponds to TRBD2 (5 bases). The CDR3 sequence is 15 residues long. CDR1 and CDR2 (germline): SEHNR, FQNEAQ (reference sequence). V lost 1 base, J lost 2 bases, and 11 bases lay in between. The chain's CDR3 is CASSLERRPQETQYF. In DNA, the CDR3 is TGTGCCAGCAGCTTAGAGCGGAGACCTCAAGAGACCCAGTACTTC. The entire variable domain, with the rest obtained from reference TRBV7-9 and TRBJ2-5, is as follows: DTGVSQNPRHKITKRGQNVTFRCDPISEHNRLYWYRQTLGQGPEFLTYFQNEAQLEKSRLLSDRFSAERPKGSFSTLEIQRTEQGDSAMYLCASSLERRPQETQYFGPGTRLLVL.

The J gene is TRBJ1-5, the V gene TRBV19; unclear D gene. Trimming took 1 base from V and 11 from J, leaving 21 bases between them. The CDR3 totals 16 residues. Germline values: CDR1 LNHDA, CDR2 SQIVND (reference sequence). CDR3 sequence: CASSIVVEASGEAQHF. The CDR3 nucleotides read TGTGCCAGTAGTATAGTGGTAGAGGCCTCCGGGGAGGCCCAGCATTTT.

V gene TRBV5-1 combines with J gene TRBJ1-3; D might be TRBD1 (5 bases). Trimming took off 4 bases at V and 0 bases at J, with 11 bases between the two ends. CDR3 length: 15 residues. CDR1 and CDR2 (germline): SGHRS, YFSETQ. CDR3 sequence (DNA): TGCGCCAGCAGCCATCTAGGGGACTCTGGAAACACCATATATTTT. Amino acids: CASSHLGDSGNTIYF. Supplemented by reference TRBV5-1 and TRBJ1-3, the full variable domain reads KAGVTQTPRYLIKTRGQQVTLSCSPISGHRSVSWYQQTPGQGLQFLFEYFSETQRNKGNFPGRFSGRQFSNSRSEMNVSTLELGDSALYLCASSHLGDSGNTIYFGEGSWLTVV.

Only a few counts were recorded for this clone. The chain joins TRBV15 to TRBJ2-3; 10 bases agree with TRBD2. Per germline, CDR1 LNHNV and CDR2 YYDKDF (reference sequence). The CDR3 length is 16 residues. With 0 bases clipped from V and 5 bases from J, the junction kept 5 bases outside the gene matches. DNA for the CDR3: TGTGCCACCAGCAGAGATCGGGCTAGCGGGGGAGATACGCAGTATTTT. Amino acid sequence: CATSRDRASGGDTQYF.

This clone was counted a few times. V and J are TRBV2 and TRBJ2-7, with 8 bases that match TRBD1. CDR1 and CDR2 from the germline V gene are SNHLY and FYNNEI. The J segment lost 7 bases and the V segment lost 6 bases, leaving 11 bases of the junction unmatched. This CDR3 contains 14 residues. The CDR3 DNA is TGTGCCAGCAGCCAGACAGGGGTGGGAGAAGAGCAGTACTTC. Protein product: CASSQTGVGEEQYF.

The chain carries TRBV11-2 and TRBJ1-2; D is possibly TRBD1 (5 bases). The CDR3 spans 16 residues. Germline CDR1 SGHAT, CDR2 FQNNGV. Trimming cost V 1 base and J 0 bases, with 12 bases left between them. In DNA, the CDR3 is TGTGCCAGCAGCTTAGTTGGGCGGACAACTAACTATGGCTACACCTTC. Protein product: CASSLVGRTTNYGYTF.

The chain joins TRBV10-3 to TRBJ2-2; D perhaps matches TRBD2 (6 bases). V gave up 4 bases and J gave up 5 bases, with 11 bases separating them. Per the germline V gene, CDR1 is ENHRY and CDR2 is SYGVKD. CDR3 size: 14 residues. CDR3 bases: TGTGCCATCAGTGCGGGGGAGAGTACCGGGGAGCTGTTTTTT. Its protein product is CAISAGESTGELFF.

This chain uses TRBV12-3 or TRBV12-4 with TRBJ1-1; D possibly corresponds to TRBD1 (5 bases). V lost 2 bases to trimming and J lost 6 bases, with 7 bases between them. This CDR3 has 12 residues. The chain's CDR3 is CASSLIGAEAFF. CDR3 bases: TGTGCCAGCAGTTTAATAGGGGCTGAAGCTTTCTTT.

The chain is built from TRBV29-1 and TRBJ1-2, with D unclear. The germline V gene encodes CDR1 SQVTM and CDR2 ANQGSEA. The CDR3 is 13 residues long. The V end was cut by 5 bases, the J end by 0 bases, with 10 bases between. The CDR3 DNA reads as TGCAGCGTTACAACGGGAACTAACTATGGCTACACCTTC. It yields the protein CSVTTGTNYGYTF.

The chain recombines TRBV29-1 with TRBJ1-1; D not resolved. Trimming pared 4 bases from V and 1 base from J, leaving 7 bases between. The CDR3 has 12 residues. The germline gives CDR1 SQVTM, CDR2 ANQGSEA. The CDR3 DNA reads as TGCAGCGTTGGAATACAGAACACTGAAGCTTTCTTT. It translates to CSVGIQNTEAFF.

V is TRBV6-2 or TRBV6-3 and J is TRBJ2-1, with D possibly matching TRBD1 (5 bases). Germline values: CDR1 MNHEY, CDR2 SVGEGT. The CDR3 covers 14 residues. The V end was cut by 2 bases, the J end by 4 bases, with 9 bases between. The DNA of the CDR3 is TGTGCCAGCAGTTACCTACAGGATTACAATGAGCAGTTCTTC. Protein product: CASSYLQDYNEQFF.

The chain couples TRBV11-1 to TRBJ2-1, with 7 bases that match TRBD2. Germline trimming cut 1 base from V and 5 bases from J; bases unmatched to any gene: 8. Germline CDR1 SGHAT, CDR2 FQDESV (reference sequence). The CDR3 is made up of 16 amino acids. For the CDR3, the DNA is TGTGCCAGCAGCTTAGGGGTTGCTAGCGGCGACAATGAGCAGTTCTTC. This gives the protein CASSLGVASGDNEQFF.